The 18 T cell receptor beta chains given below trace back to one sample, sequenced in a study of blood T cell repertoires in COVID-19 (dated by TCRdb to 2019 to 2021). Library method: the immunoSEQ multiplex PCR assay. TCRdb provides this immuneACCESS table in a form limited to in-frame rearrangements. Some clones are lacking; in checked studies, under half of them reflect an unresolved V gene, and why the rest are absent is not known. In this sample the table shows under 400,000 clones, about 92% of which occur a single time. The ten largest account for roughly 4% of the sample. Sequencing input: peripheral blood. These receptors came from an older woman with COVID-19, enrolled during active disease.

Points on this clone: At one end, the junction sequence differs from germline, possibly due to a read error. The chain joins TRBV2 to TRBJ1-2, with a weak D call TRBD1 (6 bases). The CDR3 consists of 14 residues. CDR1 is SNHLY, CDR2 FYNNEI, per germline. The CDR3 loop is CVSMRQGMHHGYTF. CDR3 bases: TGTGTCAGCATGAGGCAGGGGATGCATCATGGCTACACCTTC.

CDR3 in amino acids: CASSLSTVREQYF. The CDR3 bases are TGTGCCAGCAGTTTATCGACTGTGCGAGAGCAGTACTTC. V is TRBV27 and J is TRBJ2-7, with no clear D. The germline gives CDR1 MNHEY, CDR2 SMNVEV (reference sequence). This CDR3 has 13 amino acids. The V end was cut by 0 bases, the J end by 7 bases, with 10 bases between.

The V and J genes are TRBV10-3 and TRBJ1-5; 9 positions agree with TRBD1. The V segment lost 8 bases and the J segment 6 bases; nucleotides outside the gene matches: 11. CDR3 length: 15 amino acids. Germline CDR1 is ENHRY and CDR2 is SYGVKD. The CDR3 loop is CAISAGQGRSQPQHF. CDR3 DNA: TGTGCCATCTCGGCGGGACAGGGTCGAAGTCAGCCCCAGCATTTT.

V usage is TRBV5-1 and J usage is TRBJ1-1, with 7 bases identical to TRBD1. The CDR3 loop spans 13 amino acids. CDR1 is SGHRS, CDR2 YFSETQ, per germline. The V segment lost 4 bases and the J segment 4 bases; nucleotides outside the gene matches: 4. CDR3 nucleotide sequence: TGCGCCAGCAGCGACCCAGGGGGCACTGAAGCTTTCTTT. Amino acids: CASSDPGGTEAFF.

This clone has a single count. The chain carries TRBV5-1 and TRBJ1-2; D is uncertain. The V end lost 0 bases, the J end lost 4 bases, and 28 bases lay between the germline ends. The CDR3 totals 20 residues. Germline-derived CDR1 and CDR2 are SGHRS and YFSETQ. In DNA, the CDR3 is TGCGCCAGCAGCTTGGACCCCGGCATCCGTGCAATGGGCTCACCCTATGGCTACACCTTC. This gives the protein CASSLDPGIRAMGSPYGYTF.

This chain connects TRBV11-3 to TRBJ1-1; TRBD1 aligns across 7 bases. CDR3 size: 13 residues. Germline V CDR1 and CDR2: SGHNT, YENEEA. Trimming at V came to 5 bases and at J to 3 bases, leaving 3 bases not matched to a gene. CDR3 in amino acids: CASSRQGYTEAFF. The CDR3 region has the DNA TGTGCCAGCAGCCGACAGGGCTACACTGAAGCTTTCTTT.

V and J are TRBV10-3 and TRBJ2-5; TRBD2 might be the D (5 bases). The V end lost 0 bases, the J end lost 4 bases, and 15 bases lay between the germline ends. CDR1 and CDR2 from the germline V gene are ENHRY and SYGVKD. The length of the CDR3 is 16 residues. CDR3 amino acids: CAISESGQTRGETQYF. CDR3 nucleotides: TGTGCCATCAGTGAGTCGGGCCAAACACGGGGAGAGACCCAGTACTTC.

The chain has TRBV18 and TRBJ1-1; D is undetermined. Germline V gene lookup returns CDR1 KGHSH and CDR2 LQKENI. This CDR3 comprises 14 residues. The V end lost 0 bases, the J end lost 6 bases, and 11 bases lay between the germline ends. The CDR3 DNA is TGTGCCAGCTCACCACCGCCGGGTGGCGCTGAAGCTTTCTTT. Translating gives CASSPPPGGAEAFF.

The V gene is TRBV6-5, the J gene TRBJ2-2; TRBD1 aligns across 10 bases. There are 16 residues in the CDR3. Looked up from germline, CDR1 is MNHEY and CDR2 is SVGAGI. Germline trimming cut 1 base from V and 3 bases from J; bases unmatched to any gene: 2. In nucleotides, the CDR3 is TGTGCCAGCAGTTACTTCGGACAGGGGGACACCGGGGAGCTGTTTTTT. It yields the protein CASSYFGQGDTGELFF.

V and J are TRBV19 and TRBJ1-1, with D possibly TRBD1 on 6 matching bases. Germline V CDR1 and CDR2: LNHDA, SQIVND (reference sequence). V lost 1 base to trimming and J lost 1 base, with 13 bases between them. The CDR3 spans 16 residues. CDR3 sequence: CASSIGVGGQNTEAFF. CDR3 nucleotide sequence: TGTGCCAGTAGTATAGGGGTAGGGGGACAGAACACTGAAGCTTTCTTT.

The gene calls are TRBV5-1 and TRBJ2-1; TRBD2 matches 11 bases. Looked up from germline, CDR1 is SGHRS and CDR2 is YFSETQ. The CDR3 has 15 amino acids. V trimming: 3 bases; J trimming: 5 bases; junction bases outside the gene matches: 4. The CDR3 DNA follows: TGCGCCAGCAGCTATAGCGGGGGGGCGAACAATGAGCAGTTCTTC. It is translated as CASSYSGGANNEQFF.

CDR3 bases: TGTGCCAGCAGTTTAAAGGGACAGGGGCACACTGAAGCTTTCTTT. Its protein is CASSLKGQGHTEAFF. The V gene is TRBV27, the J gene TRBJ1-1; 10 bases are a match to TRBD1. V lost 2 bases and J lost 3; bases outside the gene matches: 3. Germline CDR1 and CDR2: MNHEY and SMNVEV (reference sequence). The CDR3 sequence is 15 residues long.

In DNA form, the CDR3 reads TGTGCCAGCAGTCCTGGTGGGGGGATCGATGGCTACACCTTC. Residues: CASSPGGGIDGYTF. The rearrangement uses TRBV7-3 and TRBJ1-2; D may be TRBD1 (5 bases). Germline V lookup: CDR1 SGHTA, CDR2 FQGTGA. The CDR3 sequence is 14 residues long. The V end was cut by 6 bases, the J end by 6 bases, with 17 bases between.

The chain combines TRBV28 with TRBJ1-1, with a possible D match to TRBD1 (5 bases). Trimming shortened V by 3 bases and J by 14 bases, and 16 bases separated the two germline ends. The germline gives CDR1 MDHEN, CDR2 SYDVKM. This CDR3 has 12 amino acids. The CDR3 loop reads CASSLSGVTVFF. The CDR3 DNA reads as TGTGCCAGCAGTTTGTCGGGGGTAACAGTATTCTTT.

This clone was seen more than once but under ten times. The CDR3 loop is CASSMGSEWTGGFLDTQYF. DNA of the CDR3: TGTGCCAGTAGTATGGGGTCCGAATGGACTGGGGGCTTTTTGGATACGCAGTATTTT. The chain employs TRBV19 and TRBJ2-3; maybe TRBD1 (6 bases). CDR3 size: 19 residues. V was pared by 3 bases and J by 6 bases, with 28 bases between. The germline V gene encodes CDR1 LNHDA and CDR2 SQIVND (reference sequence).

This clone was picked up one time. The chain couples TRBV28 to TRBJ1-5; D uncertain. CDR1 is MDHEN and CDR2 is SYDVKM in the germline V gene. Deletions cut 6 bases from V and 9 bases from J, with 9 bases between. The CDR3 loop spans 11 amino acids. CDR3 DNA: TGTGCCAGCAGCCTTCGGGGGCCCCAGCATTTT. Translating it yields CASSLRGPQHF.

The chain joins TRBV11-3 to TRBJ2-5; 8 bases fit TRBD1. Germline-derived CDR1 and CDR2 are SGHNT and YENEEA. Trimming removed 5 bases from V and 7 bases from J; junction bases left unmatched: 9. The CDR3 extends over 14 amino acids. CDR3 sequence (DNA): TGTGCCAGCAGCCCCCGACAGGGGAGCGGGACCCAGTACTTC. Amino acid sequence: CASSPRQGSGTQYF.

CDR3 sequence reads: CASSEDRPTGQYF. CDR3 sequence (DNA): TGTGCCAGCAGCGAGGACAGACCTACGGGGCAGTACTTC. The gene calls are TRBV11-2 and TRBJ2-7, with D possibly matching TRBD1 (6 bases). CDR1 and CDR2 from the germline V gene are SGHAT and FQNNGV. V gave up 5 bases and J gave up 9 bases, with 17 bases separating them. This CDR3 spans 13 amino acids.